Reported below is one T cell receptor beta chain. This entry is derived from a study of long-term antiretroviral therapy in people with HIV. The V end lost 2 bases, the J end lost 2 bases, and 12 bases lay between the germline ends. Germline loops: CDR1 SGHKS, CDR2 YYEKEE (reference sequence). The CDR3 length is 15 residues. The libraries were made with immunoSEQ v3.0 at survey level. The method was immunoSEQ multiplex PCR; TCRdb's version includes in-frame clones alone and lacks a portion of them. Seen here are tens of thousands of clones, more than 85% observed once, and the top ten hold 9.2%. The clonotype comes from a woman aged 40-49 years with HIV. The specimen was unsorted PBMCs, collected 7.6 years after starting antiretroviral therapy. This chain connects TRBV5-5 to TRBJ2-3, with D unresolved. CDR3 residues: CASSFNRVYTDTQYF. The DNA for the CDR3 is TGTGCCAGCAGCTTTAATCGGGTTTACACAGATACGCAGTATTTT.